Included here is one T cell receptor beta chain sequence, with context. There are a few counts of this clonotype. This clone's antigen is unknown. No much larger clone is present one base from it, and per-base qualities are unavailable. Counted from cysteine to phenylalanine, this CDR3 has 17 amino acids. The DNA shown is the 51-base CDR3, in frame from base 1. CDR1 and CDR2 are drawn from the germline V gene: SGHVS, FNYEAQ. V lost 5 bases and J lost 2 bases; the stretch between them is 22 bases long. The record originates from a study of human T cells and chemical hapten exposure (TCRdb year 2021). Turning to the overall study: For sensitization, 2% DPC in acetone was applied to a roughly 2 cm by roughly 2 cm area of upper inner arm skin. Patients additionally received weekly therapeutic DPC doses to the scalp throughout the approximately 22-week study period. Patch testing was performed on the upper back with Finn chambers containing 0.01% DPC, and the patch tests were scored after 6 days according to International Contact Dermatitis Research Group standards. This study followed changes in the peripheral blood TCR repertoire in vivo during primary and secondary sensitization of alopecia patients to the hapten diphenylcyclopropenone (DPC). Patient blood was sampled pre-sensitization (week 0) and at 2, 6 and about 24 weeks after DPC sensitization. About 28 alopecia patients gave blood for TCR sequencing at one to four time points (pre-sensitization, 2, 6 and 24 weeks). Libraries were pooled for sequencing, and per-sample TCR yields varied mainly because of small differences in library volumes within the pool. The mostly female patient cohort included alopecia areata with under or over 50% scalp involvement, alopecia totalis and alopecia universalis. Results and caveats for the whole study, not just this receptor: The number of TCRs above 1 in 1000 frequency did not change with DPC sensitization; there was no evidence of global repertoire structure alterations. Patch test score was positively correlated with the number of PT1 expanded TCRs, with significance at thresholds 8, 16 and 32 but not at 4. All patients had alopecia, a presumed autoimmune disease, so their immune response might differ from that of healthy individuals. Repeated subsampling changed both the strength of the expansion versus patch-test correlation and the threshold at which that correlation became significant. Expanded TCRs formed significantly more large CDR3 similarity clusters than pre-sensitization or healthy control sets, consistent with antigen-driven responses.

The method behind the library was RACE. The sequencer was a NextSeq 500. Library preparation attached unique molecular identifiers to individual cDNA molecules for quantitative, reproducible TCR counting. For every blood RNA sample, sequencing covered both the TCR alpha and TCR beta chains. The paper's data handling went like this. The median number of TCRs per sample was 85,000 to 100,000, ranging from about 20,000 to 700,000. V, J and CDR3 annotation of the TCR reads was carried out using the Decombinator software suite. For the PS versus PT1 abundance plots, all samples were subsampled to the same number of TCRs (28,000). Expanded TCRs were defined as absent before sensitization and observed at least eight times at the 2-week time point. TCRdb itself trimmed the public reads at Q25 with fastp, ran MiXCR and retained productive beta chains. CDR3 protein sequences are deduplicated, and each keeps its most common genes and DNA. TCRdb's processing, not the study's, gives the V and J calls here. The table for this sample lists 250,000 or so distinct CDR3 sequences; about 7.7% of them were counted only once. The top ten constitute approximately 1.2% of the sample.

The time point label of this sample denotes: pre-sensitization, week 0. The sample's treatment or condition label is to be understood as: therapeutic diphenylcyclopropenone sensitization with weekly scalp DPC. At each patch-test visit, blood was drawn before the patch test was applied. Patients were eligible if aged 18 to 70, diagnosed with alopecia and judged suitable for DPC therapy, and pregnant patients were excluded. Unfractionated whole blood was collected in Tempus Blood RNA tubes, and total RNA was extracted from that blood. The sequence came from a man younger than 35 with alopecia areata. Some clones in this sample may be carry-over from other donors' samples. The sample here was whole blood, taken in connection with sensitization to the hapten diphenylcyclopropenone (DPC). The V and J segments used are TRBV7-6 and TRBJ2-7; TRBD1 is a possible D gene, resting on 7 matching bases. The CDR3 region reads CASSQGVPRGDTYEQYF. The sequenced DNA: TGTGCCAGCAGCCAAGGGGTCCCCAGGGGGGACACCTACGAGCAGTACTTC.